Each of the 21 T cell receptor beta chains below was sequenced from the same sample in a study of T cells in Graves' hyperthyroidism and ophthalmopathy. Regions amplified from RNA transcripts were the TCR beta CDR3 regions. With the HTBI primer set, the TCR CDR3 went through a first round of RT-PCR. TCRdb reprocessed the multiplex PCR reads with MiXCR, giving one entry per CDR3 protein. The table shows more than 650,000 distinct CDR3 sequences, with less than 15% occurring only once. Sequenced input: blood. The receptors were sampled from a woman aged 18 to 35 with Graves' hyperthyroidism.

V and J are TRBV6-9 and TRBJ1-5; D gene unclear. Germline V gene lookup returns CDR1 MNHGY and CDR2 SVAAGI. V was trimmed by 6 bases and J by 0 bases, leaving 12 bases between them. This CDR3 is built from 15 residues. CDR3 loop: CASSHTPNSNQPQHF. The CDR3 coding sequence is TGTGCCAGCAGCCACACCCCAAATAGCAATCAGCCCCAGCATTTT.

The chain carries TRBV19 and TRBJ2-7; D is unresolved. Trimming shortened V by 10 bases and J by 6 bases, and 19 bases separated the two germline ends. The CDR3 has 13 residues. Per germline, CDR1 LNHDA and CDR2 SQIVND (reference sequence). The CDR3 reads CATSPVGYGEQYF. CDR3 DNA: TGTGCCACCTCCCCGGTGGGGTACGGCGAGCAGTACTTC.

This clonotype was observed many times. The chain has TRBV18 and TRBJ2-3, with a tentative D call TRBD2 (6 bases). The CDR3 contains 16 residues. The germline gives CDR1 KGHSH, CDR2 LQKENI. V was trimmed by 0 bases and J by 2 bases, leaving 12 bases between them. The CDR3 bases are TGTGCCAGCTCACCACCGCTGGGACTCTACACAGATACGCAGTATTTT. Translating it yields CASSPPLGLYTDTQYF.

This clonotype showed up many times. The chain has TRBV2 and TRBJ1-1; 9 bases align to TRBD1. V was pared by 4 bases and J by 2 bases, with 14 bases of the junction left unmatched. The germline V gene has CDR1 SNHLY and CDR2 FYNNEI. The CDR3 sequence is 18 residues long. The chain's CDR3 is CASSGGWFGQGSNTEAFF. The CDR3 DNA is TGTGCCAGCAGTGGGGGGTGGTTCGGACAGGGGTCTAACACTGAAGCTTTCTTT.

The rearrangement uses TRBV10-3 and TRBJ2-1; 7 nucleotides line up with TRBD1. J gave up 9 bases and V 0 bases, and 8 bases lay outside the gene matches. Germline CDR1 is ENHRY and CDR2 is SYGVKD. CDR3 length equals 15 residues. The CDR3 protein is CAISESKGAEGEQFF. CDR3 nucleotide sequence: TGTGCCATCAGTGAGTCGAAGGGGGCTGAAGGTGAGCAGTTCTTC.

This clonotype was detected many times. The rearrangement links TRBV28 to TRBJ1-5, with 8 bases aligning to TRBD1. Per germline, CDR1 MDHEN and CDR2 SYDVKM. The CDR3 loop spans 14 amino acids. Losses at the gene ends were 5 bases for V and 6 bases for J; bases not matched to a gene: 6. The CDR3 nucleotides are TGTGCCAGCAGTCCTGGGACAGGTCTTCAGCCCCAGCATTTT. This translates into CASSPGTGLQPQHF. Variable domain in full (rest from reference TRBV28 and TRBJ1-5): DVKVTQSSRYLVKRTGEKVFLECVQDMDHENMFWYRQDPGLGLRLIYFSYDVKMKEKGDIPEGYSVSREKKERFSLILESASTNQTSMYLCASSPGTGLQPQHFGDGTRLSIL.

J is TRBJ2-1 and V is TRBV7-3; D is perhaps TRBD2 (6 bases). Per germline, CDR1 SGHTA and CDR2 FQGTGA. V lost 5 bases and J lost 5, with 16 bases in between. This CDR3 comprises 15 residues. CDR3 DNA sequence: TGTGCCAGCAGCCGTCAGCGGGTCGGGAACAATGAGCAGTTCTTC. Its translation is CASSRQRVGNNEQFF.

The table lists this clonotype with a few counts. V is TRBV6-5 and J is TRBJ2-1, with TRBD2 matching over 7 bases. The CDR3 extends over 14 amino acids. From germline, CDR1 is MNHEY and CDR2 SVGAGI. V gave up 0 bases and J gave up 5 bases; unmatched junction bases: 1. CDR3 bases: TGTGCCAGCAGTTACTCGAGCGGGAACAATGAGCAGTTCTTC. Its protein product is CASSYSSGNNEQFF.

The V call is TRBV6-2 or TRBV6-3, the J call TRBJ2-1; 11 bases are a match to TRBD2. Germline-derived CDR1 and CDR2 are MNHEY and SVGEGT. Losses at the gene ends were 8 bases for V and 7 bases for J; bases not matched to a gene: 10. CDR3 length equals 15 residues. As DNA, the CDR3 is TGTGCCAGCGTCCCACTAGCGGGAGAGTCTAATGAGCAGTTCTTC. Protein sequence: CASVPLAGESNEQFF.

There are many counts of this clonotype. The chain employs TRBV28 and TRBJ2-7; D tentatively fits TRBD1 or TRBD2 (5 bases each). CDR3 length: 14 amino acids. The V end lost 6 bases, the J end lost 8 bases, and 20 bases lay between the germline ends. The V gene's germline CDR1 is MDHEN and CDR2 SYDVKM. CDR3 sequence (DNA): TGTGCCAGCAGCTCCGCTCGGGGCAGTATCCAGCAGTACTTC. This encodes CASSSARGSIQQYF.

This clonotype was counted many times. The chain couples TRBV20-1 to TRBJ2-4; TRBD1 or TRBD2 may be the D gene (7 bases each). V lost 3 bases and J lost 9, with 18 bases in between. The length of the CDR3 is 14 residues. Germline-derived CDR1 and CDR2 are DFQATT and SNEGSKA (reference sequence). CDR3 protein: CSASYIRGGGIQYF. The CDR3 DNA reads TGCAGTGCTAGTTACATCAGGGGGGGTGGCATTCAGTACTTC.

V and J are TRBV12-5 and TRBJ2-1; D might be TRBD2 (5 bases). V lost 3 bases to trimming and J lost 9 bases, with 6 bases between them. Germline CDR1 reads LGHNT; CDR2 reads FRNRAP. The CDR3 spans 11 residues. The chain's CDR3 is CASGFGSEQFF. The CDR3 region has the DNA TGTGCTAGTGGTTTTGGGAGTGAGCAGTTCTTC.

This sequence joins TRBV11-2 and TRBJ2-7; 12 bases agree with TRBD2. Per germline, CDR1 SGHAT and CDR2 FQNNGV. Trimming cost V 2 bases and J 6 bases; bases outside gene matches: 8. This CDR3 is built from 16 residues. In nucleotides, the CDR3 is TGTGCCAGCAGCTTACTAGCGGGAGGGCCTCATGCCGAGCAGTACTTC. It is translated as CASSLLAGGPHAEQYF.

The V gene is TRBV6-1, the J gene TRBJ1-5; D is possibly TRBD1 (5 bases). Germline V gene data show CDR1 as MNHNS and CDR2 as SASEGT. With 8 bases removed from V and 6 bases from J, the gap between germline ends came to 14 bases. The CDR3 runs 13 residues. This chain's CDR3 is CASWPGGTQPQHF. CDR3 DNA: TGTGCCAGCTGGCCGGGGGGGACTCAGCCCCAGCATTTT.

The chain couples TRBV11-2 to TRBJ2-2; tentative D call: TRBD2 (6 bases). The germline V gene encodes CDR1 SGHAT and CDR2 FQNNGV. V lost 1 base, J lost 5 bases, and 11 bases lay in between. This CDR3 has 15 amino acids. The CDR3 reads CASSLVLAGTGELFF. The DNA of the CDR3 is TGTGCCAGCAGCTTAGTACTAGCCGGGACCGGGGAGCTGTTTTTT.

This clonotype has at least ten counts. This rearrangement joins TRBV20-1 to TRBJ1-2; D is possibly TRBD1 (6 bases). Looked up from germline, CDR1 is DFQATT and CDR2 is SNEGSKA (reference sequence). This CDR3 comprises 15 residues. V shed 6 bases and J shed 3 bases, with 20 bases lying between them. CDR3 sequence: CSASHPTGYDYGYTF. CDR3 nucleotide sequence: TGCAGTGCCAGTCACCCGACAGGTTACGACTATGGCTACACCTTC.

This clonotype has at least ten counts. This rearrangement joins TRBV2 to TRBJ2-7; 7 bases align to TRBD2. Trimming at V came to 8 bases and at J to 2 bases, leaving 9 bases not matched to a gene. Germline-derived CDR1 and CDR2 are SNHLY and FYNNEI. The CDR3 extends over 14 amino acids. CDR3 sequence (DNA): TGTGCCAGCGGGGGGGAGAGGGGTCCCTACGAGCAGTACTTC. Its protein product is CASGGERGPYEQYF.

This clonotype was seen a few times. DNA for the CDR3: TGCAGTGCTAGAGCCGGGGGATTAGCCAAAAACATTCAGTACTTC. It yields the protein CSARAGGLAKNIQYF. The gene calls are TRBV20-1 and TRBJ2-4; the D gene is possibly TRBD2 (6 bases). The CDR3 runs 15 residues. V was trimmed by 1 base and J by 0 bases, leaving 10 bases between them. CDR1 DFQATT and CDR2 SNEGSKA come from the germline V gene (reference sequence).

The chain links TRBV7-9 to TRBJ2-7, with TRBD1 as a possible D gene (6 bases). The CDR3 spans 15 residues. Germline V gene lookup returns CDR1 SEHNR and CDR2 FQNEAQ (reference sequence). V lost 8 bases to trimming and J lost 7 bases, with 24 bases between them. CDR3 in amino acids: CASSQGPGGITEQYF. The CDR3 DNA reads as TGTGCCAGCTCCCAGGGGCCAGGTGGGATAACGGAGCAGTACTTC.

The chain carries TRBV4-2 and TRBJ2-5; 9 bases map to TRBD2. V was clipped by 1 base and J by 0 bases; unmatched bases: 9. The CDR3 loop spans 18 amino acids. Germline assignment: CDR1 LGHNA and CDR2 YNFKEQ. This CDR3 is CASSQVVLAGTYQETQYF. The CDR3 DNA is TGTGCCAGCAGCCAAGTTGTGCTAGCGGGAACTTACCAAGAGACCCAGTACTTC.

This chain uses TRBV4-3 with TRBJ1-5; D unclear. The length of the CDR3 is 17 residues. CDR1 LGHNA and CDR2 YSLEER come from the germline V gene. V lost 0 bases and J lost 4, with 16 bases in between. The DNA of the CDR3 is TGCGCCAGCAGCCAAGATGCGATCCGCAGTTTTAATCAGCCCCAGCATTTT. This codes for CASSQDAIRSFNQPQHF.